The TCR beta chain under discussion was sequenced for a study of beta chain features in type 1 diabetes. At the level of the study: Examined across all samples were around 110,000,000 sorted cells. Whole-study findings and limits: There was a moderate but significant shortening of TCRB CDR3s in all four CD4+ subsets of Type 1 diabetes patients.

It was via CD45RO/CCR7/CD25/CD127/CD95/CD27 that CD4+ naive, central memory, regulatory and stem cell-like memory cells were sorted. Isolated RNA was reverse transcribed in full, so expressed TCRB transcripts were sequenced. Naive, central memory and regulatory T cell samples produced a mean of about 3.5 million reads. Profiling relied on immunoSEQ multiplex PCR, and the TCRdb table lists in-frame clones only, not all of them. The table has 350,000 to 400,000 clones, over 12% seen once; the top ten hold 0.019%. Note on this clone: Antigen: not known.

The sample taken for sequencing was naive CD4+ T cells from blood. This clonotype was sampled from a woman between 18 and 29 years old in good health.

CDR3 region: CAWSAQPHGGTQYF. CDR3 nucleotide sequence: TGTGCCTGGAGTGCGCAGCCTCACGGCGGGACCCAGTACTTC. The V and J genes are TRBV30 and TRBJ2-5; D is undetermined. Trimming stripped 1 base from V and 7 bases from J, with 16 bases between. Germline V gene data show CDR1 as GTSNPN and CDR2 as SVGIG (reference sequence). There are 14 residues in the CDR3.